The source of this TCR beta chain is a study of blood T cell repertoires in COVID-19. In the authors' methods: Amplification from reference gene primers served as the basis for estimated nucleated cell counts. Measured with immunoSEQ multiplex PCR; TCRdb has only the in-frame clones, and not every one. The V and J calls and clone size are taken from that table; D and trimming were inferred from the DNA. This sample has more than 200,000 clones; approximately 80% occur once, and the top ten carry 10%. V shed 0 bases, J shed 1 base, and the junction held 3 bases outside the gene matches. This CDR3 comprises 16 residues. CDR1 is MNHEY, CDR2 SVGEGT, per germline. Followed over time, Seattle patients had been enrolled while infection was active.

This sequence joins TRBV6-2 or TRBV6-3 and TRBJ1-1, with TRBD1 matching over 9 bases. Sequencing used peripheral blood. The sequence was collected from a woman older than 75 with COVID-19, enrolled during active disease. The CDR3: CASSYSKDRGNTEAFF. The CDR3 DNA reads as TGTGCCAGCAGTTACTCGAAGGACAGGGGGAACACTGAAGCTTTCTTT.